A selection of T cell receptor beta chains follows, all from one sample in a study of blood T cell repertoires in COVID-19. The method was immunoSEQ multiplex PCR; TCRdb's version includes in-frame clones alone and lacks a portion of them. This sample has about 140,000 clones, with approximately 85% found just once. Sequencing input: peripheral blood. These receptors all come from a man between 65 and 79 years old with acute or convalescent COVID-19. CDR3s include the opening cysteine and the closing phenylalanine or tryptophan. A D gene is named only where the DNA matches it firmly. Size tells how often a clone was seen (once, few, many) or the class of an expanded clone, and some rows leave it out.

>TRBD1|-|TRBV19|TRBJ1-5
TGTGCCAGTAGGGCACAGGGGCGAAATCAGCCCCAGCATTTT
CASRAQGRNQPQHF
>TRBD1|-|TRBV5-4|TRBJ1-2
TGTGCCAGCAGCCGGGACAGGCGTACTAACTATGGCTACACCTTC
CASSRDRRTNYGYTF
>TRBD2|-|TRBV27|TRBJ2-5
TGTGCCAGCAGTTTTCTAGCGGGGGAAGAGACCCAGTACTTC
CASSFLAGEETQYF
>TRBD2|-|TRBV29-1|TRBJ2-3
TGCAGCGTTGAGGGCGAACTAGCGGGACACACAGATACGCAGTATTTT
CSVEGELAGHTDTQYF
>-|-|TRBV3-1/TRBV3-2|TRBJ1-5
TGTGCCAGCAGCCAAAGTAGCGATCAGCCCCAGCATTTT
CASSQSSDQPQHF
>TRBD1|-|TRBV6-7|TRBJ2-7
TGTGCCAGCAATGCGGACAGGGTGACCTACGAGCAGTACTTC
CASNADRVTYEQYF
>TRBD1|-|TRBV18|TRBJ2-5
TGTGCCAGCTCAGCCGGGACAGGGGCAGAGACCCAGTACTTC
CASSAGTGAETQYF
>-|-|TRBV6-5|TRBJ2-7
TGTGCCAGCAGTTTCTTATTCGGGTACGAGCAGTACTTC
CASSFLFGYEQYF
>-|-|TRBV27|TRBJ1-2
TGTGCCAGCAGTTATATGGGGGCTGGTGGCTACACCTTC
CASSYMGAGGYTF
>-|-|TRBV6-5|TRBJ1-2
TGTGCCAGCAAGATAGGGGATGGCTACACCTTC
CASKIGDGYTF
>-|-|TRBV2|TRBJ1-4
TGTGCCAGCAGTTCGACAGGTCTTAATGAAAAACTGTTTTTT
CASSSTGLNEKLFF
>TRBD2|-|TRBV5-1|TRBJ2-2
TGCGCCAGCAGCGAGGGACTAGCGGGGACCGGGGAGCTGTTTTTT
CASSEGLAGTGELFF
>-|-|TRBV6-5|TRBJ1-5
TGTGCCAGCCTGGACAGACATAGCAATCAGCCCCAGCATTTT
CASLDRHSNQPQHF
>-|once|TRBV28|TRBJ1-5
TGTGCCAGCAGTTTTGGAGGTGACTTCTATAGCAATCAGCCCCAGCATTTT
CASSFGGDFYSNQPQHF
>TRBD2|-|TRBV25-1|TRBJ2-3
TGTGCCAGCAGTGGGGAGCGGGGGGGCTACACAGATACGCAGTATTTT
CASSGERGGYTDTQYF
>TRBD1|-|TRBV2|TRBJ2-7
TGTGCCAGCAGTTATACAGGGGATGTGGTACTGATCGAGCAGTACTTC
CASSYTGDVVLIEQYF
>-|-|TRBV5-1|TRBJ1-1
TGCGCCAGCAGCTTTCCGACAGGAAACACTGAAGCTTTCTTT
CASSFPTGNTEAFF
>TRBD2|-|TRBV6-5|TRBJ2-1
TGTGCCAGCAGGGGGACTAGCGGAAACAATGAGCAGTTCTTC
CASRGTSGNNEQFF
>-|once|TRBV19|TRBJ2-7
TGTGCCAGTAGCCGATCGGGAGCGTCGGACGAGCAGTACTTC
CASSRSGASDEQYF
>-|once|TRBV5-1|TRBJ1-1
TGCGCCAGCAGCTTCGAGGCCTTAGGAAGATCTGAAGCTTTCTTT
CASSFEALGRSEAFF
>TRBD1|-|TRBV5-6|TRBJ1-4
TGTGCCAGCAGCTTGTTCACAGGGGGAAGGGTTGGTGAAAAACTGTTTTTT
CASSLFTGGRVGEKLFF
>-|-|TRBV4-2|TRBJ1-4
TGTGCCAGCAGCCAAGGTGCGATTGAGGAAAAACTGTTTTTT
CASSQGAIEEKLFF
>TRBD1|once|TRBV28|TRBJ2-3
TGTGCCAGCAGGGGACAGGGAATCACAGATACGCAGTATTTT
CASRGQGITDTQYF
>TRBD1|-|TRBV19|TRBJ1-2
TGTGCCAGTAGACCGGGACAGGGGGCCGGCTACACCTTC
CASRPGQGAGYTF
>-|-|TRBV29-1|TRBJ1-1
TGCAGCGTTGACCCCGCGCGGGGGGCGCGAACTGAAGCTTTCTTT
CSVDPARGARTEAFF
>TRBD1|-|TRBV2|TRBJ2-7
TGTGCCAGCAGTGGACAGGGATACGAGCAGTACTTC
CASSGQGYEQYF
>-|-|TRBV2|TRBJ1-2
TGTGCCAGCGGGGGGGACTATGGCTACACCTTC
CASGGDYGYTF
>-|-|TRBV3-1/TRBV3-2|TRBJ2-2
TGTGCCAGCAGACAAGGGATCAGGGGTTCGAGCACCGGGGAGCTGTTTTTT
CASRQGIRGSSTGELFF
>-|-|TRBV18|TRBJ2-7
TGTGCCAGCTCACCACGGCAGGGGCGAGACGAGCAGTACTTC
CASSPRQGRDEQYF
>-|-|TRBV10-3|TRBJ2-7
TGTGCCATCAGTGAGAATTGGGGTATGGGGGGAGGCTACGAGCAGTACTTC
CAISENWGMGGGYEQYF
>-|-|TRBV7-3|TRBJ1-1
TGTGCCAGCAGCTTAACCGGGGGAATGGCTGAAGCTTTCTTT
CASSLTGGMAEAFF